These T cell receptor beta chains were read from a single sample in a study of blood T cell repertoires in COVID-19. Profiled with immunoSEQ multiplex PCR; TCRdb holds only in-frame clones, not every one. The repertoire consists of 180,000 or so clones, with about 80% occurring once and the leading ten covering roughly 9.6%. The specimen sequenced was PBMCs or T cells enriched from blood (not recorded which). The source is a man in his forties or fifties who had recovered from COVID-19. CDR3s include the opening cysteine and the closing phenylalanine or tryptophan. The order of the fields is V gene, clone size, D gene, J gene, CDR3 protein, CDR3 DNA. D genes are given only for firm matches. A clone size is listed for some rows: how often the clone was seen (once, few, many), or a class if it is expanded.

>TRBV28|NA|NA|TRBJ2-6
CASTPGGFSGANVLTF
TGTGCCAGCACCCCAGGTGGGTTCTCTGGGGCCAACGTCCTGACTTTC
>TRBV10-2|NA|TRBD1|TRBJ1-5
CASSVTAGGDQPQHF
TGCGCCAGCAGTGTCACGGCAGGGGGCGATCAGCCCCAGCATTTT
>TRBV7-6|NA|TRBD1|TRBJ2-7
CASSFSNGDRTYEQYF
TGTGCCAGCAGCTTCTCAAATGGGGACAGGACCTACGAGCAGTACTTC
>TRBV3-1/TRBV3-2|NA|NA|TRBJ1-6
CASSQYKGNSPLHF
TGTGCCAGCAGCCAATATAAGGGGAATTCACCCCTCCACTTT
>TRBV13|NA|NA|TRBJ1-2
CASSLGSSVLNYGYTF
TGTGCCAGCAGCTTAGGATCCAGCGTTTTAAACTATGGCTACACCTTC
>TRBV20-1|NA|TRBD2|TRBJ2-1
CSVSSGGGPNEQFF
TGCAGTGTTAGTTCGGGGGGAGGGCCCAATGAGCAGTTCTTC
>TRBV6-2/TRBV6-3|NA|NA|TRBJ2-7
CASSPRPQASSYEQYF
TGTGCCAGCAGCCCTAGGCCCCAGGCGAGCTCCTACGAGCAGTACTTC
>TRBV2|NA|NA|TRBJ2-5
CASSPDRMETQYF
TGTGCCAGCAGCCCAGACAGGATGGAGACCCAGTACTTC
>TRBV19|NA|TRBD1|TRBJ2-4
CASSYSTGRGILAKNIQYF
TGTGCCAGTAGTTACTCGACAGGGAGAGGGATACTAGCCAAAAACATTCAGTACTTC
>TRBV6-4|NA|NA|TRBJ1-5
CASIPNRQVSNQPQHF
TGTGCCAGCATCCCCAACCGACAGGTTAGCAATCAGCCCCAGCATTTT
>TRBV19|NA|NA|TRBJ1-1
CASSIKNTEAFF
TGTGCCAGTAGTATTAAGAACACTGAAGCTTTCTTT
>TRBV3-1/TRBV3-2|NA|NA|TRBJ1-1
CASSQAPRLNTEAFF
TGTGCCAGCAGCCAAGCACCCAGATTGAACACTGAAGCTTTCTTT
>TRBV5-1|NA|TRBD2|TRBJ2-2
CASVPLAGDHGELFF
TGCGCCAGCGTTCCTCTAGCGGGAGATCACGGGGAGCTGTTTTTT
>TRBV7-2|NA|NA|TRBJ2-1
CASSLRRDNEQFF
TGTGCCAGCAGCTTACGGCGGGACAATGAGCAGTTCTTC
>TRBV28|NA|TRBD1|TRBJ2-7
CASSSLDRGVSYEQYF
TGTGCCAGCAGTTCTTTAGACAGGGGGGTTTCCTACGAGCAGTACTTC
>TRBV4-1|NA|NA|TRBJ2-5
CASSQNSFQETQYF
TGCGCCAGCAGCCAAAACAGCTTTCAAGAGACCCAGTACTTC
>TRBV6-7|few|NA|TRBJ1-5
CASSSGNHQPQHF
TGTGCCAGCAGTTCAGGCAACCATCAGCCCCAGCATTTT
>TRBV9|NA|NA|TRBJ2-5
CASSVRPSSGETQYF
TGTGCCAGCAGCGTACGTCCAAGCTCAGGGGAGACCCAGTACTTC
>TRBV30|NA|NA|TRBJ1-2
CAWSVGGPRDYGYTF
TGTGCCTGGAGTGTAGGTGGGCCGAGGGACTATGGCTACACCTTC
>TRBV29-1|NA|NA|TRBJ1-1
CSALGGVNTEAFF
TGCAGCGCCCTCGGGGGGGTCAACACTGAAGCTTTCTTT
>TRBV7-9|NA|TRBD1|TRBJ1-1
CASSFGTGGLRTEAFF
TGTGCCAGCAGCTTCGGGACAGGGGGTCTGAGGACTGAAGCTTTCTTT
>TRBV10-3|NA|TRBD1|TRBJ1-2
CAISEHTGQVYGYTF
TGTGCCATCAGTGAGCACACGGGACAGGTCTATGGCTACACCTTC
>TRBV28|NA|NA|TRBJ2-4
CASSLLEVFSDIQYF
TGTGCCAGCAGTTTGTTAGAGGTCTTCTCGGACATTCAGTACTTC
>TRBV5-5|few|TRBD1|TRBJ1-5
CASSATGASNQPQHF
TGTGCCAGCAGCGCGACAGGGGCGAGCAATCAGCCCCAGCATTTT